This paragraph covers one TCR beta chain sequence. No cognate antigen has been identified for it. No clone much larger than this one lies a single base away; base qualities are absent. Collaborating institutions collected whole blood in K2EDTA tubes following their own protocols. For TCRbeta analysis, collaborator samples were shipped as frozen whole blood, as isolated PBMCs, or as DNA extracted from either sample type. The record originates from a study of blood T cell repertoires in COVID-19 (TCRdb year 2020). Some background on the complete study: The collaborator samples originated in the United States, Italy and Spain and spanned the acute and convalescent phases of COVID-19. The material from the prospective study consisted of cDNA or gDNA derived from T cells, B-cell-depleted T cells, or PBMCs. Deeply sampled blood TCRbeta repertoires from subjects exposed to, actively infected with, or recovered from COVID-19 were included in the dataset. The samples were drawn from the first 160 participants of the ongoing ImmuneRACE study and from 950 to 1,500 subjects provided by 6 global collaborators. Nearly every sample came with metadata listing a de-identified subject ID, COVID-19 status, age in years and sex. The repertoires were released in a freely available public database intended as a resource for research on the immune response to SARS-CoV-2. Where HLA class I and class II types were available, the types were taken from metadata supplied by the sample provider, not from assay-based typing.

TCRbeta CDR3 regions were amplified from genomic DNA by means of the immunoSEQ Assay, a bias-controlled multiplex PCR. As for how the authors treated the data: Within the assay, amplification of reference gene primers was used to estimate how many nucleated cells each sample contained. To quantify the absolute abundance of each unique TCRbeta CDR3 rearrangement, sequence reads were collapsed and filtered. For each sample, productive Simpson clonality was calculated as the square root of Simpson's diversity index over productive rearrangements. In TCRdb, the immuneACCESS table is reduced to in-frame sequences with V and J assigned. These tables do not hold every clone; where another copy was compared, an unresolved V gene accounts for under half, and the others remain unexplained. D and trimming come from the DNA, and the V and J calls and clone size come from that table. The table for this sample lists almost 55,000 clones; roughly nine tenths of them were counted only once. Jointly, the top ten make up under 9% of the sample.

From V the trimming removes 4 bases and from J it removes 7 bases, while the gene matches leave 3 bases of the junction unaccounted for. The germline V gene supplies CDR1 SGDLS and CDR2 YYNGEE. CDR3 length: 12 amino acids, cysteine to phenylalanine. Only the CDR3 region is kept as DNA, spanning 36 bases read in frame from base 1. What the work shows at the level of the full study, not this receptor alone: How much clinical and demographic metadata was included differed by source and by participant, and the metadata was provided uncurated.

This receptor was identified in a woman between 40 and 50 years old with active COVID-19. In this chain, TRBV9 is recombined with TRBJ2-7; 9 bases in the junction line up with TRBD1. Sequenced: peripheral blood. CDR3 loop: CASSSGQGEQYF. The DNA is TGTGCCAGCAGCTCCGGACAGGGGGAGCAGTACTTC.